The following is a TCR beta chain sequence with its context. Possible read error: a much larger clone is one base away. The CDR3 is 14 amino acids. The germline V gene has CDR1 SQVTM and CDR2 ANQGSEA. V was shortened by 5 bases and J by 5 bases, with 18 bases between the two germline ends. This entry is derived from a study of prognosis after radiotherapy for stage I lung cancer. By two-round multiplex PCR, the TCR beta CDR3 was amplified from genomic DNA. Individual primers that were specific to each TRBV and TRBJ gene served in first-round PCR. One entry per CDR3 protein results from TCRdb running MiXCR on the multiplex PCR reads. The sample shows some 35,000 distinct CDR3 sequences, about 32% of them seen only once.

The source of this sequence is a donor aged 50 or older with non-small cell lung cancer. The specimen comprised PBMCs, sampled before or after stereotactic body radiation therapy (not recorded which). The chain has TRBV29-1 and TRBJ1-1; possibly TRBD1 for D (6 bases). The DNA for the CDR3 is TGCAGCGTTTGTGGGAACAGGGAAGATACTGAAGCTTTCTTT. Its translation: CSVCGNREDTEAFF.